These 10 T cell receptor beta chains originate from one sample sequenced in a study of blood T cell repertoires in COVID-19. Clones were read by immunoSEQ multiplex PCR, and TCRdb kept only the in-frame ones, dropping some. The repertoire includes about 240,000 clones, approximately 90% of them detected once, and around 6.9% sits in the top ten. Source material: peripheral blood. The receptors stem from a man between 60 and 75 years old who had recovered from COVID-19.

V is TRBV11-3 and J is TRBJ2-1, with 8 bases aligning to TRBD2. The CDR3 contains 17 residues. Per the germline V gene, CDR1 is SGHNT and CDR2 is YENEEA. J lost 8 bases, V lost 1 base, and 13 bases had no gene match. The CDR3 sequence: CASSLGRLHSGGDEQFF. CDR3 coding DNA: TGTGCCAGCAGCTTAGGACGGCTCCACAGCGGGGGAGATGAGCAGTTCTTC.

The CDR3 DNA is TGTGCCAGCAGTGAAGTGCAAGCGTTAGGCTACAATGAGCAGTTCTTC. This codes for CASSEVQALGYNEQFF. The chain carries TRBV2 and TRBJ2-1, with D unclear. With 1 base removed from V and 3 bases from J, the gap between germline ends came to 13 bases. Germline V lookup: CDR1 SNHLY, CDR2 FYNNEI. The CDR3 runs to 16 residues.

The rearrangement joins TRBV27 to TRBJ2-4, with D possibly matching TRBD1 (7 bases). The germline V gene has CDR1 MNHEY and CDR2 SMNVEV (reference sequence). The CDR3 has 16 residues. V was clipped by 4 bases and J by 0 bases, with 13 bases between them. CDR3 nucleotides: TGTGCCAGCAGTTGGGGAGGACAGGCAGCCAAAAACATTCAGTACTTC. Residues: CASSWGGQAAKNIQYF.

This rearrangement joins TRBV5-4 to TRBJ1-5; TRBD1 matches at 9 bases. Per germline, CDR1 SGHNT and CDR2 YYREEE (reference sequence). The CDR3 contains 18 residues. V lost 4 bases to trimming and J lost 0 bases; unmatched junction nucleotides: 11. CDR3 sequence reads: CASSPRKDRGYSNQPQHF. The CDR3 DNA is TGTGCCAGCAGCCCCCGAAAGGACAGGGGATATAGCAATCAGCCCCAGCATTTT.

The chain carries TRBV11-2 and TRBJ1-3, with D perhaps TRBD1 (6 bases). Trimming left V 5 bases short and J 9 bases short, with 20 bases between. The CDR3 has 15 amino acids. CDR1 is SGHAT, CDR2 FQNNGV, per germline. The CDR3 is CASSPTGNKGSTIYF. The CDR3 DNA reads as TGTGCCAGCAGCCCAACAGGGAATAAGGGGAGCACCATATATTTT.

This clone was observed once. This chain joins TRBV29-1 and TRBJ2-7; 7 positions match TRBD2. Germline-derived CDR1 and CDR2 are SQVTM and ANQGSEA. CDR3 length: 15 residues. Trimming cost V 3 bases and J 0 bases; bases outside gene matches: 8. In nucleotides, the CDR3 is TGCAGCGTTGAGGAGAAGGCGGGGGTCTCCTACGAGCAGTACTTC. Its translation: CSVEEKAGVSYEQYF.

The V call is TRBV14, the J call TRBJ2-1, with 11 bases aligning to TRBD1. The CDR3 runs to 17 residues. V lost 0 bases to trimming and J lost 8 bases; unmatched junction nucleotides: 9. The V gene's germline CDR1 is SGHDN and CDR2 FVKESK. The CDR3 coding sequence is TGTGCCAGCAGCCAAGACGGGACAGGGGGTAGATTCTATGAGCAGTTCTTC. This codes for CASSQDGTGGRFYEQFF.

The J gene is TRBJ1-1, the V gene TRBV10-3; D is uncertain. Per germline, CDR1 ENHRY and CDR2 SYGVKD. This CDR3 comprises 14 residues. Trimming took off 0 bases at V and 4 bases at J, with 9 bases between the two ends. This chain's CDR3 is CAISESHTGTEAFF. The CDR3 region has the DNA TGTGCCATCAGTGAGTCGCACACGGGCACTGAAGCTTTCTTT.

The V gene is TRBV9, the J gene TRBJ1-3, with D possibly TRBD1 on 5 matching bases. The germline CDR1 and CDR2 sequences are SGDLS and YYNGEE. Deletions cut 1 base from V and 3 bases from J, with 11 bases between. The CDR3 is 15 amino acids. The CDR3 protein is CASSVFSGFGNTIYF. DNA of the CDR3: TGTGCCAGCAGCGTATTCTCAGGGTTTGGAAACACCATATATTTT.

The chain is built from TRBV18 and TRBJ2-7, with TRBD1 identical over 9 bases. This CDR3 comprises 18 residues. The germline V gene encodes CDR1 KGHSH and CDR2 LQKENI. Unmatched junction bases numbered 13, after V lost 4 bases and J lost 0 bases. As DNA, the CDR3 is TGTGCCAGCTCACTCACTTCAACCGGGACAGGGAGCTCCTACGAGCAGTACGTC. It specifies CASSLTSTGTGSSYEQYV.